One sample yielded the 9 T cell receptor beta chains listed below, sequenced in a study of cytomegalovirus exposure and HLA in healthy donors. Primers for the PCR totalled 60 Vbeta and 13 Jbeta. Using immunoSEQ multiplex PCR, the repertoire was profiled, and TCRdb retains in-frame clones only, with some absent. This sample contains 60,000 to 80,000 clones. Sequencing was carried out using PBMCs. These receptors all stem from a boy aged 5-17 years in good health and CMV-seronegative.

V is TRBV27 and J is TRBJ1-5; 8 positions agree with TRBD1. The germline gives CDR1 MNHEY, CDR2 SMNVEV (reference sequence). J gave up 0 bases and V 5 bases, and 3 bases lay outside the gene matches. This CDR3 region has 15 residues. In DNA, the CDR3 is TGTGCCAGCAGTGACCAGGGGGCTAGCAATCAGCCCCAGCATTTT. It codes for CASSDQGASNQPQHF.

V is TRBV28 and J is TRBJ2-7, with D possibly TRBD1 on 5 matching bases. The CDR3 contains 14 residues. The V and J ends lost 3 bases and 3 bases respectively, with 12 bases between them. CDR1 MDHEN and CDR2 SYDVKM come from the germline V gene. The CDR3 nucleotides read TGTGCCAGCAGTTTGGGTACAGGTAACTACGAGCAGTACTTC. Translation: CASSLGTGNYEQYF.

The J gene is TRBJ1-4, the V gene TRBV10-3; D gene unclear. V was shortened by 10 bases and J by 0 bases, with 9 bases between the two germline ends. Germline V lookup: CDR1 ENHRY, CDR2 SYGVKD. The CDR3 consists of 13 residues. The CDR3 spells CATLGSTNEKLFF. The CDR3 DNA follows: TGTGCCACCCTGGGCTCAACTAATGAAAAACTGTTTTTT.

V usage is TRBV18 and J usage is TRBJ2-7; TRBD1 matches 7 bases. Trimming took 3 bases from V and 2 from J; bases not matched to a gene: 4. The germline V gene encodes CDR1 KGHSH and CDR2 LQKENI. The length of the CDR3 is 14 residues. The CDR3 reads CASSPGQNTYEQYF. As DNA, the CDR3 is TGTGCCAGCTCACCGGGACAGAATACCTACGAGCAGTACTTC.

The chain uses TRBV7-8 and TRBJ1-5; 8 bases are a match to TRBD1. The length of the CDR3 is 14 residues. The germline V gene has CDR1 SGHVS and CDR2 FQNEAQ. J gave up 3 bases and V 5 bases, and 3 bases lay outside the gene matches. The CDR3: CASSGTGYNQPQHF. CDR3 DNA sequence: TGTGCCAGCAGCGGGACAGGTTACAATCAGCCCCAGCATTTT.

The chain couples TRBV9 to TRBJ1-2; 10 bases are a match to TRBD1. V trimming: 3 bases; J trimming: 7 bases; junction bases outside the gene matches: 6. The germline V gene encodes CDR1 SGDLS and CDR2 YYNGEE. The CDR3 spans 14 residues. The CDR3 here is CASSAGTGVGGYTF. The CDR3 DNA sequence: TGTGCCAGCAGCGCCGGGACAGGGGTGGGTGGCTACACCTTC.

The chain carries TRBV5-1 and TRBJ1-3; TRBD1 might be the D (5 bases). CDR3 length: 16 residues. The V end lost 4 bases, the J end lost 4 bases, and 18 bases lay between the germline ends. Germline V gene lookup returns CDR1 SGHRS and CDR2 YFSETQ. CDR3 coding DNA: TGCGCCAGCAGCCCGGGAGCGCGTTACAGGGGAAACACCATATATTTT. This codes for CASSPGARYRGNTIYF. Full variable domain (remainder filled in from reference TRBV5-1 and TRBJ1-3): KAGVTQTPRYLIKTRGQQVTLSCSPISGHRSVSWYQQTPGQGLQFLFEYFSETQRNKGNFPGRFSGRQFSNSRSEMNVSTLELGDSALYLCASSPGARYRGNTIYFGEGSWLTVV.

The chain has TRBV2 and TRBJ2-2, with TRBD2 identical over 9 bases. V dropped 3 bases and J dropped 7; count of bases not matched to a gene: 12. The CDR3 loop spans 17 amino acids. Germline-derived CDR1 and CDR2 are SNHLY and FYNNEI. For the CDR3, the DNA is TGTGCCAGCAGTGATCGGGCGGGAGGGCAATGGGTCGGGGAGCTGTTTTTT. Its protein is CASSDRAGGQWVGELFF. Drawing the rest from reference TRBV2 and TRBJ2-2, the complete variable domain is EPEVTQTPSHQVTQMGQEVILRCVPISNHLYFYWYRQILGQKVEFLVSFYNNEISEKSEIFDDQFSVERPDGSNFTLKIRSTKLEDSAMYFCASSDRAGGQWVGELFFGEGSRLTVL.

The chain joins TRBV5-1 to TRBJ2-5; 9 positions match TRBD1. Germline V gene data show CDR1 as SGHRS and CDR2 as YFSETQ. J was trimmed by 5 bases and V by 3 bases; bases with no gene match: 5. The CDR3 covers 14 residues. The CDR3 bases are TGCGCCAGCAGCTCGGGACAGGGTGCGGAGACCCAGTACTTC. Translated, it gives CASSSGQGAETQYF.